Listed here is a single T cell receptor (beta chain). Its target is unknown. This record belongs to a study of T cell responses to AZD1222 COVID-19 vaccine. Method: immunoSEQ multiplex PCR; TCRdb's copy keeps in-frame clones and lacks some. The sample records over 60,000 clones, under 90% being singletons. Points from the study as a whole: Reports indicate that nearly half of spike-specific TCRs are directed at unmutated variant regions. Along spike, vaccine-associated CD4 TCRs were found throughout, with dominance at 160-218 and 743-854.

Germline V lookup: CDR1 MNHNS, CDR2 SASEGT. V was pared by 3 bases and J by 4 bases, with 13 bases between. The CDR3 runs 15 residues. The chain recombines TRBV6-1 with TRBJ1-5; D is uncertain. This TCR was sampled from an adult who received the AZD1222 COVID-19 vaccine. The source material was peripheral blood, sampled 28 days after the second AZD1222 dose. CDR3 region: CASSEAALGNQPQHF. In nucleotides, the CDR3 is TGTGCCAGCAGTGAGGCAGCCTTAGGAAATCAGCCCCAGCATTTT.